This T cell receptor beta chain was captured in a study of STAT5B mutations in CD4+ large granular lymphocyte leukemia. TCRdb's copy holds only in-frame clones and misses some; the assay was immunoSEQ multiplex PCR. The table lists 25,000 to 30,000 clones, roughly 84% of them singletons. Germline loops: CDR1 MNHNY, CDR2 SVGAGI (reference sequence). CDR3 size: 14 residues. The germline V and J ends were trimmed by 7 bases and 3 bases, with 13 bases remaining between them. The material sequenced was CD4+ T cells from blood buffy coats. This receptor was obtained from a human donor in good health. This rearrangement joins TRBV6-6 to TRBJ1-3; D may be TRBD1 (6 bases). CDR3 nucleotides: TGTGCCAGCAAGGACAGTTCTCTTGGAAACACCATATATTTT. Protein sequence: CASKDSSLGNTIYF.